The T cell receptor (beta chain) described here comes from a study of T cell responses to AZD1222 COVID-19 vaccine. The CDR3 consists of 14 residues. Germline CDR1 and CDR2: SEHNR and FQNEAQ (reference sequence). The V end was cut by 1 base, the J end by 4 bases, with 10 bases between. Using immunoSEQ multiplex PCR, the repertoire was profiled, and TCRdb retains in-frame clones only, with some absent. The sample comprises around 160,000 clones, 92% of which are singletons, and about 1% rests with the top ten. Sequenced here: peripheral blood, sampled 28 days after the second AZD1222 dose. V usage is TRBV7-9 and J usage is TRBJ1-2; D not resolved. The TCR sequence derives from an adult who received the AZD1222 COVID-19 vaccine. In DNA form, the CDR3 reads TGTGCCAGCAGCTTAGAACGCAGCAGCTATGGCTACACCTTC. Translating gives CASSLERSSYGYTF.